This entry is about one T cell receptor (beta chain). Germline lookup yields CDR1 SGHVS and CDR2 FQNEAQ. This CDR3 spans 15 amino acids. Trimming cost V 4 bases and J 2 bases, with 12 bases left between them. This entry is derived from a study of Ad26.COV2.S vaccination and SARS-CoV-2 variants. Here immunoSEQ multiplex PCR was the method, and the copy in TCRdb shows in-frame clones only, minus some. The repertoire includes about 250,000 clones, about 90% of them detected once, and about 3.5% sits in the top ten. Stated treatment: 15 to 20 received Ad26.COV2.S at low or high dose, single or two shots; several received placebo; per-sample allocation not given. Specimen acquisition occurred on day 63 following the initial vaccine or placebo injection.

The sequence came from a person between 18 and 60 years old who received the Ad26.COV2.S COVID-19 vaccine or a placebo. Sequences were derived from peripheral blood, sampled in a trial of Ad26.COV2.S vaccine versus placebo. V gene TRBV7-8 combines with J gene TRBJ2-1; TRBD2 is a possible D gene (7 bases). Here the CDR3 DNA reads TGTGCCAGCAGCTCACCGGGGGGCACCTACAATGAGCAGTTCTTC. Protein sequence: CASSSPGGTYNEQFF.